This TCR beta chain was found in a study of OX40 agonist ivuxolimab in advanced cancers. Looking at the study overall: Patients took ivuxolimab, an agonistic anti-OX40 (CD134) antibody. Study observations and caveats: The average count of expanded clones was higher among CD8+ T cells than among CD4+.

Unmatched junction bases numbered 11, after V lost 7 bases and J lost 6 bases. Germline V gives CDR1 LNHDA, CDR2 SQIVND (reference sequence). CDR3 length equals 14 residues. It was autoimmune disease history or systemic immunosuppression that excluded patients. Profiling relied on immunoSEQ multiplex PCR, and the TCRdb table lists in-frame clones only, not all of them. The table has 35,000 to 40,000 clones, roughly 80% seen once. By share of the sample, this clone is medium-sized (0.01 to 0.1%). The antigen remains undetermined. The material sequenced was CD4+ or CD8+ T cells sorted from blood, taken in a trial of the OX40 agonist ivuxolimab. This chain links TRBV19 with TRBJ2-7; 8 nucleotides match TRBD1. The receptor's source is an adult with an advanced solid tumor such as melanoma, head and neck, liver or kidney cancer. Here the CDR3 DNA reads TGTGCCAGTAATCGGGCAGGGGGCTCGCTCGAGCAGTACTTC. Protein product: CASNRAGGSLEQYF.